The present T cell receptor (beta chain) was sequenced within a study of blood T cell repertoires in COVID-19. The table came from immunoSEQ multiplex PCR; TCRdb's copy has only in-frame clones and leaves some out. The top ten hold under 6% of the sample, which has about 300,000 clones, 87% seen once. For recovered donors of Cohort 3, there were two negative PCRs, clearance, or symptom resolution. This clone was seen just once. The germline gives CDR1 WSHSY, CDR2 SAAADI. CDR3 length equals 15 residues. With 8 bases removed from V and 0 bases from J, the gap between germline ends came to 14 bases. This clonotype was sampled from a woman in her twenties or thirties who had recovered from COVID-19. What was sequenced was PBMCs or T cells enriched from blood (not recorded which). The gene calls are TRBV10-2 and TRBJ2-1, with D tentatively TRBD2 (5 bases). CDR3 protein: CASVKLVSSYNEQFF. The CDR3 nucleotides are TGCGCCAGCGTGAAACTAGTAAGCTCCTACAATGAGCAGTTCTTC.